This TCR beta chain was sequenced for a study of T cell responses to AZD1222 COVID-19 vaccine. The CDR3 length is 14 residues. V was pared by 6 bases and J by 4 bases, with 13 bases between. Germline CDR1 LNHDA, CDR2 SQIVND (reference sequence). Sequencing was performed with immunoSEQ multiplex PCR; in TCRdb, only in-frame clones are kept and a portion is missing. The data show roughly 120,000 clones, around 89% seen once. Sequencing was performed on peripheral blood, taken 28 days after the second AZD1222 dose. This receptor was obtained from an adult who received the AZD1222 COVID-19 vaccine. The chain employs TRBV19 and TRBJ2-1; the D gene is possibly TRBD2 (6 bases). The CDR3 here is CASSSLALYNEQFF. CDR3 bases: TGTGCCAGTAGCAGTCTAGCGCTTTACAATGAGCAGTTCTTC.